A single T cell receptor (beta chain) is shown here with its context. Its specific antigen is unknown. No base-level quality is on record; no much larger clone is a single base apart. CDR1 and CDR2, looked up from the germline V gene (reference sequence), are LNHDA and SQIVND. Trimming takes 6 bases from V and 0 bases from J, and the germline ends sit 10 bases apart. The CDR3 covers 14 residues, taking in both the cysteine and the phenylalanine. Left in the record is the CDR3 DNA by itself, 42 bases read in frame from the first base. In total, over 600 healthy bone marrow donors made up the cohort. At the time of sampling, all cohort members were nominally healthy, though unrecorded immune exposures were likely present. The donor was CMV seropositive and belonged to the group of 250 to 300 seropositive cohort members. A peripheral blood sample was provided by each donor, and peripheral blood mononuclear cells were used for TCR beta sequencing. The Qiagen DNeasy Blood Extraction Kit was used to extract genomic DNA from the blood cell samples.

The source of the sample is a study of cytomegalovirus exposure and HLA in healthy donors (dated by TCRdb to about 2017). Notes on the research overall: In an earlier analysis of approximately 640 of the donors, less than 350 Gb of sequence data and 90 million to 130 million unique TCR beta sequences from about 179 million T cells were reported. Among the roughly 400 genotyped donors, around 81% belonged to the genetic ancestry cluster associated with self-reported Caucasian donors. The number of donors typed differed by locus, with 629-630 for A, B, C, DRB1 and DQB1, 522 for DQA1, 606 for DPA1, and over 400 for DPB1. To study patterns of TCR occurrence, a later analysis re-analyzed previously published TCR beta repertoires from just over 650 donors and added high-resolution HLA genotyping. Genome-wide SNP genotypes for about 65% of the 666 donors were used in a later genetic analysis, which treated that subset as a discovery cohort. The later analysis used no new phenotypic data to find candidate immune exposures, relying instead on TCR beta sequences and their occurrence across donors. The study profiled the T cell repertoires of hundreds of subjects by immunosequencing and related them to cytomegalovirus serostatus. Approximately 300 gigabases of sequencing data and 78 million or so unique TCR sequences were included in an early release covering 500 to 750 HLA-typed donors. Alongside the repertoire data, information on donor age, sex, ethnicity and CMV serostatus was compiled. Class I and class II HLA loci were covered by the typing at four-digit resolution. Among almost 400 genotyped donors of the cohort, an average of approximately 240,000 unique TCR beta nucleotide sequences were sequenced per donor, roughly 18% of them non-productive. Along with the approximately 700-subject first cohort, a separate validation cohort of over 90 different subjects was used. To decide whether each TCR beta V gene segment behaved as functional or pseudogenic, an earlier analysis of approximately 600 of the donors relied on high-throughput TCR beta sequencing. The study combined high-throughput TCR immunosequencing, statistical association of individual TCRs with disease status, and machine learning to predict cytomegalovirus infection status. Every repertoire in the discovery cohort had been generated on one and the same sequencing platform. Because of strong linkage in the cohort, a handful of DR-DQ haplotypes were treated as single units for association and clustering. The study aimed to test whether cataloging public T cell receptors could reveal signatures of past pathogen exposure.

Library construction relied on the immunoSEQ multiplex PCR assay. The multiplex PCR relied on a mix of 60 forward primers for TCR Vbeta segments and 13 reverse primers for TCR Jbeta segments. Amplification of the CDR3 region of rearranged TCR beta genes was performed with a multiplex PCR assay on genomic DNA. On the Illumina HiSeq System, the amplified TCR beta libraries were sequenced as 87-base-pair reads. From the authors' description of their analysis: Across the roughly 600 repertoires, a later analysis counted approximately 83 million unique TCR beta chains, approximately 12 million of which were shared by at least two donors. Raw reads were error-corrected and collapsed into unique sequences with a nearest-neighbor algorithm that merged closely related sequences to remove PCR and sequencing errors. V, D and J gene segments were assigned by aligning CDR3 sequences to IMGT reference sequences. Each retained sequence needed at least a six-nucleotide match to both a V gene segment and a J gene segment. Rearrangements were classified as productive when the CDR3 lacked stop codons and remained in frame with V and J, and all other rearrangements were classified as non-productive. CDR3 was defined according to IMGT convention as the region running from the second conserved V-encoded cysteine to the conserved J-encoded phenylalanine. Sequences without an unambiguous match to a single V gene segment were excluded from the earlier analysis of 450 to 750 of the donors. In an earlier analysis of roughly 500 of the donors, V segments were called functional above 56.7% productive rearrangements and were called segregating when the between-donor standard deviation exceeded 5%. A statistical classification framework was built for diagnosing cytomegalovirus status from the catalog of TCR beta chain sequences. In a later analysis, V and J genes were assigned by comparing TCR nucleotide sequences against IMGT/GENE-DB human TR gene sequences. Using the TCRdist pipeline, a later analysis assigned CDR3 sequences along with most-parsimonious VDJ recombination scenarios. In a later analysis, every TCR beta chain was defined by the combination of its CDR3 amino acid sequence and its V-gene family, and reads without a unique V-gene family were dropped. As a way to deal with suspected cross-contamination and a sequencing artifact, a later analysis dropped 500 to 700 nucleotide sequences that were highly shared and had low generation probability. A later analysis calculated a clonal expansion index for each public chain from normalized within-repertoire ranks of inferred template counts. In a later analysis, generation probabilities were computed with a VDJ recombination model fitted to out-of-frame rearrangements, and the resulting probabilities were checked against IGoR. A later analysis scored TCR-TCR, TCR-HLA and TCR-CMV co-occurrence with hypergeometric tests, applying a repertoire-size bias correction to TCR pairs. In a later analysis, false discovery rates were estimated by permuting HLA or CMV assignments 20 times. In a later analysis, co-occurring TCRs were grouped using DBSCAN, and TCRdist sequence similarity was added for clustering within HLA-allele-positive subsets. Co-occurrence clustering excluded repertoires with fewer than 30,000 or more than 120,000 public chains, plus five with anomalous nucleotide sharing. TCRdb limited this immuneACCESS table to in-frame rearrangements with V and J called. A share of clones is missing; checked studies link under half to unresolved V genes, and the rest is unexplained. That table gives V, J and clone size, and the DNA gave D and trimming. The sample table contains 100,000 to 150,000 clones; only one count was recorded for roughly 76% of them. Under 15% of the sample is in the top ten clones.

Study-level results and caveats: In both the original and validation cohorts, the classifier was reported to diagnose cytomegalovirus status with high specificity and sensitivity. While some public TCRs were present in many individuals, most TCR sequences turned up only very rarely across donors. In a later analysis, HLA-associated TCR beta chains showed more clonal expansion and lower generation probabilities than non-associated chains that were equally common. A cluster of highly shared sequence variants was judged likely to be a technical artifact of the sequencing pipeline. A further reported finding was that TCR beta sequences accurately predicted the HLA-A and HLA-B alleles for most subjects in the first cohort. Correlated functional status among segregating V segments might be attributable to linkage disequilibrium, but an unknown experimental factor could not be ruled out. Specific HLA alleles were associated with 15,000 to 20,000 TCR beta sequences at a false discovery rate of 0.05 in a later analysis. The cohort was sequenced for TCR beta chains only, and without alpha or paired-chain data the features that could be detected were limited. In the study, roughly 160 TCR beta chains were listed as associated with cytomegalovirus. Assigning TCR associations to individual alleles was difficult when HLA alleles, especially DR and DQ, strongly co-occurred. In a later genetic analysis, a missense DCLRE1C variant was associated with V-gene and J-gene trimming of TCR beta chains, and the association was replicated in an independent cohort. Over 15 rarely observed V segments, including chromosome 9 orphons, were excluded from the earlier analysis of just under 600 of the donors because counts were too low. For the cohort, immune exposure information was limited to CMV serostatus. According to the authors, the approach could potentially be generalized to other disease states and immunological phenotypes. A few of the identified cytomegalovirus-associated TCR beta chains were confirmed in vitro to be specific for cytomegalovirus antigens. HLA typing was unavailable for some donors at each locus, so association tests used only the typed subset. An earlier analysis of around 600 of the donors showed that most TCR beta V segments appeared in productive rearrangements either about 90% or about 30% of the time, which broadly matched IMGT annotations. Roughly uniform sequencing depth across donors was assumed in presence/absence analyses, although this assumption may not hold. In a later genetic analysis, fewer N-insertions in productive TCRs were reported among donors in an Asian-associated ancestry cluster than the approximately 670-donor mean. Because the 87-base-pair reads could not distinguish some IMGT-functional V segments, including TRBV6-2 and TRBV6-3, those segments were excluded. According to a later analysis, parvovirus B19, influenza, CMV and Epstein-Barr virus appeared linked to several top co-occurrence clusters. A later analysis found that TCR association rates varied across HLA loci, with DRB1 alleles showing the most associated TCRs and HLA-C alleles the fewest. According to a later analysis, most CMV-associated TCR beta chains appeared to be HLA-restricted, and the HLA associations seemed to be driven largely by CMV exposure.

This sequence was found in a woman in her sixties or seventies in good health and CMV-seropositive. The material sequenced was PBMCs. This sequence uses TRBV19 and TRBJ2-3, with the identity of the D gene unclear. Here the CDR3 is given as CASRMRVSTDTQYF. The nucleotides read TGTGCCAGTAGGATGAGAGTAAGCACAGATACGCAGTATTTT.